These 16 T cell receptor beta chains were sequenced from one sample in a study of blood T cell repertoires in COVID-19. The table came from immunoSEQ multiplex PCR; TCRdb's copy has only in-frame clones and leaves some out. The data hold tens of thousands of clones, with around 90% observed a single time. Sequenced: peripheral blood. The receptor source for this set is a woman of 80 years or more with active or convalescent COVID-19.

With regard to this clone: At one end the junction does not follow the germline gene, possibly because of a read error. The genes are TRBV5-4 and TRBJ2-1, with D perhaps TRBD2 (6 bases). Germline-derived CDR1 and CDR2 are SGHNT and YYREEE (reference sequence). The CDR3 extends over 15 amino acids. The CDR3 protein is CASSWAGGAYSEQFF. The CDR3 DNA follows: TGTGCCAGCAGCTGGGCCGGGGGAGCATACAGTGAGCAGTTCTTC.

This clone has a single count. The rearrangement links TRBV28 to TRBJ2-2; TRBD2 matches 8 bases. Germline V gene sequence: CDR1 MDHEN, CDR2 SYDVKM. The CDR3 consists of 16 residues. Losses at the gene ends were 6 bases for V and 1 base for J; bases not matched to a gene: 7. The CDR3 protein is CASRPGSGGNTGELFF. Written as DNA, the CDR3 is TGTGCCAGCAGACCTGGGAGCGGGGGGAACACCGGGGAGCTGTTTTTT.

The chain combines TRBV7-2 with TRBJ2-3; the D is unclear. This CDR3 is 14 amino acids long. V was clipped by 6 bases and J by 9 bases, with 19 bases between them. Germline loops: CDR1 SGHTA, CDR2 FQGNSA. The CDR3 DNA sequence: TGTGCCAGCAGACTTCGCGTCGAGGTTTCCACGCAGTATTTT. It specifies CASRLRVEVSTQYF.

The chain is built from TRBV7-2 and TRBJ2-3; 7 bases match TRBD1. The germline gives CDR1 SGHTA, CDR2 FQGNSA. This CDR3 contains 15 residues. V dropped 4 bases and J dropped 0; count of bases not matched to a gene: 4. The CDR3 coding sequence is TGTGCCAGCAGCTCAGGGGGTACAAGCACAGATACGCAGTATTTT. This translates into CASSSGGTSTDTQYF.

This clone was seen a single time. The chain couples TRBV5-6 to TRBJ1-2; TRBD1 matches at 7 bases. CDR3 length: 13 amino acids. CDR1 is SGHDT, CDR2 YYEEEE, per germline. V gave up 4 bases and J gave up 5 bases; unmatched junction bases: 5. The CDR3 loop reads CASSRRGWYGYTF. The CDR3 region has the DNA TGTGCCAGCAGCCGCAGGGGGTGGTATGGCTACACCTTC.

The chain recombines TRBV7-8 with TRBJ2-3, with D perhaps TRBD2 (5 bases). V was shortened by 1 base and J by 7 bases, with 9 bases between the two germline ends. The germline V gene encodes CDR1 SGHVS and CDR2 FQNEAQ. The CDR3 contains 13 residues. CDR3 sequence: CASSLGSGYTQYF. Here the CDR3 DNA reads TGTGCCAGCAGCTTAGGGTCGGGGTATACGCAGTATTTT.

This clone was detected only once. The genes are TRBV11-2 and TRBJ2-3; no firm D call. This CDR3 has 12 residues. V was pared by 0 bases and J by 6 bases, with 4 bases between. Germline V CDR1 and CDR2: SGHAT, FQNNGV. This chain's CDR3 is CASSLERDTQYF. DNA for the CDR3: TGTGCCAGCAGCTTAGAGCGCGATACGCAGTATTTT.

The V gene is TRBV5-1, the J gene TRBJ2-1; 8 bases are shared with TRBD2. Germline CDR1 SGHRS, CDR2 YFSETQ. V shed 4 bases and J 4 bases; nucleotides not matched to a gene: 10. CDR3 length: 16 residues. In DNA, the CDR3 is TGCGCCAGCAGCCACGGCGGCGGGGGGCGTTACAATGAGCAGTTCTTC. Amino acids: CASSHGGGGRYNEQFF.

The chain couples TRBV4-3 to TRBJ1-1; no definite D call. Per the germline V gene, CDR1 is LGHNA and CDR2 is YSLEER. The CDR3 totals 16 residues. Trimming stripped 2 bases from V and 5 bases from J, with 18 bases between. The CDR3: CASSQQPPPGSTEAFF. In nucleotides, the CDR3 is TGCGCCAGCAGCCAACAACCCCCGCCGGGTTCTACTGAAGCTTTCTTT.

The table lists this clone with a few counts. The CDR3 DNA is TGTGCCAGCAGCCCGTCAGGAGGGAGGGCTGGGGCCAACGTCCTGACTTTC. Protein product: CASSPSGGRAGANVLTF. This chain links TRBV3-1 (or the pseudogene TRBV3-2) with TRBJ2-6, with 7 bases identical to TRBD2. The J segment lost 2 bases and the V segment lost 4 bases, leaving 8 bases of the junction unmatched. In germline, CDR1 is LGHDT, CDR2 YNNKEL (reference sequence). CDR3 length: 17 residues.

The genes are TRBV6-6 and TRBJ2-7; TRBD1 matches 8 bases. Germline V CDR1 and CDR2: MNHNY, SVGAGI (reference sequence). Trimming took 6 bases from V and 2 from J; bases not matched to a gene: 9. The CDR3 covers 15 residues. The CDR3 spells CASSLQGGSPYEQYF. DNA for the CDR3: TGTGCCAGCAGCCTACAGGGGGGCTCCCCCTACGAGCAGTACTTC.

The chain uses TRBV7-2 and TRBJ2-3; D remains ambiguous. Germline V lookup: CDR1 SGHTA, CDR2 FQGNSA. The CDR3 has 12 residues. The V end was cut by 5 bases, the J end by 7 bases, with 10 bases between. The CDR3 nucleotides are TGTGCCAGCAGCCCGACAACATATACGCAGTATTTT. It yields the protein CASSPTTYTQYF.

The chain recombines TRBV4-1 with TRBJ2-1; possibly TRBD2 for D (6 bases). CDR3 length equals 19 residues. Germline loops: CDR1 MGHRA, CDR2 YSYEKL. Trimming shortened V by 3 bases and J by 0 bases, and 21 bases separated the two germline ends. The DNA for the CDR3 is TGCGCCAGCAGCCATCGGATTAGAAATGACGGGAGCTCCTACAATGAGCAGTTCTTC. Its translation is CASSHRIRNDGSSYNEQFF.

The chain combines TRBV7-2 with TRBJ2-3, with 13 nucleotides matching TRBD2. With 4 bases clipped from V and 1 base from J, the junction kept 2 bases outside the gene matches. CDR1 and CDR2 (germline): SGHTA, FQGNSA. CDR3 length equals 16 residues. CDR3 region: CASSSGLAGGTDTQYF. CDR3 nucleotides: TGTGCCAGCAGCTCCGGACTAGCGGGGGGCACAGATACGCAGTATTTT.

V is TRBV24-1 and J is TRBJ1-2; the D gene is possibly TRBD1 (5 bases). Deletions cut 3 bases from V and 5 bases from J, with 12 bases between. Germline lookup yields CDR1 KGHDR and CDR2 SFDVKD. The CDR3 spans 14 residues. The CDR3: CATSDKGRGYGYTF. CDR3 coding DNA: TGTGCCACCAGTGATAAAGGTCGGGGGTATGGCTACACCTTC.

This chain links TRBV12-3 or TRBV12-4 with TRBJ1-5; D is unclear. The V and J ends lost 6 bases and 7 bases respectively, with 13 bases between them. This CDR3 contains 13 residues. The CDR3 region has the DNA TGTGCCAGCAGAGGGCCCTCGGGGCAGCCCCAGCATTTT. The encoded protein is CASRGPSGQPQHF.